One TCR beta chain is described in this entry. Ten or more counts support this clonotype. No antigen is known for it. No qualities accompany the bases; no much larger clone lies one base away. To prepare the library, 5' RACE was applied. Sequenced on a NextSeq 500. In the TCR library protocol, a unique molecular identifier was attached to each TCR cDNA molecule so that PCR and sequencing errors could be corrected. The published analysis was carried out like this. TCR identification, UMI-based error correction and CDR3 extraction were performed with Decombinator tools. Expanded TCRs were defined as those above a frequency of 2 per 1,000, corresponding to the top 1% of the tumor frequency distribution. Renyi diversity was calculated using the R vegan package after each repertoire was subsampled 100 times to 5,000 TCRs. To build CDR3 similarity networks, amino acid triplet string-kernel similarity was used, and CDR3s were connected when their pairwise similarity was above 0.82. The public reads were reprocessed in TCRdb via fastp at Q25 and MiXCR, keeping in-frame beta chains. Identical CDR3 proteins give one entry, which carries the most common genes and DNA. The authors' filters were not applied to this entry. The sample table records over 6,500 distinct CDR3 sequences; 3% to 5% of these occur just once. The ten largest make up around 25% of the sample.

These data are taken from a study of spatial heterogeneity in lung cancer (dated by TCRdb to between 2017 and 2020). Regarding the complete study: Beta-chain transcripts were consistently detected in greater numbers than alpha-chain transcripts, which likely reflects a higher abundance of beta-chain transcripts. In the raw uncorrected reads, each unique combination of TCR and UMI appeared on average more than ten times. TCR alpha and beta repertoires were quantitatively compared across multiple tumor regions, matched nontumor lung and blood in non-small cell lung cancer. The study linked features of the TCR repertoire to counts of nonsynonymous mutations, which were determined by whole-exome sequencing of tumor tissue. At surgery, both alpha and beta chains were TCR-sequenced in 220 tumor regions, 64 matched nontumor lung samples and 56 PBMC samples.

The sample's time point label, in plain terms: sample taken at primary tumor resection. TCR sequencing used whole RNA extracted from tumor and nontumor lung tissue, or from cryopreserved PBMC samples, without cell sorting. The donors were some 76 patients from the lung TRACERx cohort who had early-stage, untreated non-small cell lung cancer. Only patients for whom sufficient RNA was available from at least two tumor regions were selected for TCR sequencing. A lung pathologist reviewed the tumor and adjacent nontumor lung specimens before the specimens were selected. Broader findings and caveats from the paper: Confirming at a functional level the hypothesis that regional TCRs recognize regional mutations was considered to require additional single-cell paired TCR alpha and beta sequencing.

This specimen was normal lung tissue next to the tumor, taken at surgery. This clonotype was obtained from a female donor with early-stage non-small cell lung cancer.

The CDR3 amino acid sequence is: CASSQTSGGNPSTDTQYF. The sequenced DNA is TGCGCCAGCAGCCAAACTAGCGGGGGAAACCCTAGCACAGATACGCAGTATTTT. This receptor chain uses TRBV4-1 and TRBJ2-3; TRBD2 agrees with 11 junctional bases. Reading the germline V gene gives CDR1 MGHRA and CDR2 YSYEKL. The germline V and J ends show losses of 2 bases and 0 bases respectively, and no gene match explains 7 bases of the junction. The CDR3 starts with the cysteine, ends with the phenylalanine, and has 18 residues. The kept DNA is CDR3 alone, 54 bases in frame from the first base.